This TCR beta chain was identified during a study of CD8 T cells in ankylosing spondylitis. General observations from the study: Made up of 7 to 9 highly homologous variants, a TCR beta motif appeared characteristic of ankylosing spondylitis blood. Enrichment of disease-linked clones was reportedly significant in matched ankylosing spondylitis synovial fluid. With a CD8+ phenotype, disease-linked clones were relatively rare in peripheral blood. Earlier reports found some motif variants in synovial fluid and blood in reactive arthritis.

The CDR3 has 14 amino acids. Per the germline V gene, CDR1 is MNHEY and CDR2 is SVGAGI. Trimming shortened V by 2 bases and J by 4 bases, and 11 bases separated the two germline ends. MiXCR, run by TCRdb on the 5' RACE reads, gives a single entry per CDR3 protein. The sample records roughly 440,000 distinct CDR3 sequences, 17% being singletons. This clonotype occurred once. Its antigen is as yet unknown. The receptor comes from a male donor with ankylosing spondylitis. Sequencing input: blood, either unsorted or a sorted T cell fraction (not recorded which). V gene TRBV6-5 combines with J gene TRBJ1-2, with D unclear. CDR3 DNA sequence: TGTGCCAGCAGTTACGATAACAGCCTCTATGGCTACACCTTC. Translating it yields CASSYDNSLYGYTF.